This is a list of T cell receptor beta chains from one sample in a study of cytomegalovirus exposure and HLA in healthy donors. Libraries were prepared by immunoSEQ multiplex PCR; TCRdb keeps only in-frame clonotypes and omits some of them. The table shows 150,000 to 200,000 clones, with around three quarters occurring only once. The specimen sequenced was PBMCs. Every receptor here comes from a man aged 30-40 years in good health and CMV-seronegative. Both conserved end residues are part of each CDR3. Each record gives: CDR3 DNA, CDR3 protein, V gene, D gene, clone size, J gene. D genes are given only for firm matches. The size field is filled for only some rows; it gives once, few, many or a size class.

TGTGCCAGCGGCATTGAAATCTACAATGAGCAGTTCTTC CASGIEIYNEQFF TRBV7-2 NA once TRBJ2-1
TGCGCCAGCAGCCTTGATGACAGGGTTTCCTACGAGCAGTACTTC CASSLDDRVSYEQYF TRBV4-1 TRBD1 NA TRBJ2-7
TGTGCCAGCAGCGTAGTTGACACTTTTTTCCTTAAGGAGCAGTTCTTC CASSVVDTFFLKEQFF TRBV9 NA NA TRBJ2-1
TGCGCCAGCAGCCCAGCGGGACTAGCGGGGGGTCTACACAATGAGCAGTTCTTC CASSPAGLAGGLHNEQFF TRBV5-1 TRBD2 NA TRBJ2-1
TGTGCCAGCAGCTTAGGGGCGAACGTAATCGCTGGAAACACCATATATTTT CASSLGANVIAGNTIYF TRBV7-6 NA NA TRBJ1-3
TGCGCCAGCAGATATGAGGGGGGGGGAACTGAAGCTTTCTTT CASRYEGGGTEAFF TRBV4-1 NA NA TRBJ1-1
TGTGCCAGCAGCCCCCGGCAGGGTTTGAACACTGAAGCTTTCTTT CASSPRQGLNTEAFF TRBV6-5 NA NA TRBJ1-1
TGCGCCAGCAGCCAAGAGCCGGCCTTGGGGCACCAAGAGACCCAGTACTTC CASSQEPALGHQETQYF TRBV4-1 NA NA TRBJ2-5
TGTGCCAGCAGCCAAGTTGAGGGCGGGGGCAGCAATCAGCCCCAGCATTTT CASSQVEGGGSNQPQHF TRBV4-2 NA NA TRBJ1-5
TGCGCCAGCAGTGCCCGACAGGGGGACGATGAAAAACTGTTTTTT CASSARQGDDEKLFF TRBV10-2 TRBD1 NA TRBJ1-4
TGTGCCAGCAGCATGCGGGGACTCGGCGTTCGGCAGTACTTC CASSMRGLGVRQYF TRBV7-2 NA NA TRBJ2-7
TGTGCCAGCAGTCCTCCCGGGCTAGCGGGAGCTAATGAGCAGTTCTTC CASSPPGLAGANEQFF TRBV27 TRBD2 NA TRBJ2-1
TGTGCCAGCAGTCCCGACCCCGGGACAGGGGGCTATGGCTACACCTTC CASSPDPGTGGYGYTF TRBV6-9 TRBD1 NA TRBJ1-2
TGTGCCAGGGAGCGTCAGGACAGGGTGGGCACAGATACGCAGTATTTT CARERQDRVGTDTQYF TRBV21-1 NA few TRBJ2-3
TGTGCCAGCAGGATGTCGGGAGGGAGGGCTTTTCACGCCGGGGAGCTGTTTTTT CASRMSGGRAFHAGELFF TRBV7-9 TRBD2 NA TRBJ2-2
TGTGCCAGCAGCTTCTTTCCTACTCGACACGGATCCTACGAGCAGTACTTC CASSFFPTRHGSYEQYF TRBV27 NA few TRBJ2-7
TGTGCCAGTAGACATAACAGTGAAAAACTGTTTTTT CASRHNSEKLFF TRBV19 NA NA TRBJ1-4
TGTGCCAGCAGCCAAGTGACCCGTGGGGAGAGATCCTACAATGAGCAGTTCTTC CASSQVTRGERSYNEQFF TRBV4-2 NA NA TRBJ2-1
TGTGCCAGCAGCTTGATTCTAGCGGGAGGACGATTAGCCAAAAACATTCAGTACTTC CASSLILAGGRLAKNIQYF TRBV5-6 TRBD2 NA TRBJ2-4
TGTGCCAGCAGTTTACTAGCGGGAGTTTACAATGAGCAGTTCTTC CASSLLAGVYNEQFF TRBV28 TRBD2 once TRBJ2-1